The 20 T cell receptor beta chains presented below share a single source sample, sequenced in a study of sequential checkpoint blockade in melanoma. As to treatment: randomized to nivolumab then ipilimumab (arm A) or the reverse (arm B). Repertoires were generated with immunoSEQ multiplex PCR, while TCRdb's copy carries only in-frame clones and drops some. Altogether 4,000 to 5,500 clones are present, approximately 35% being singletons, with the ten largest covering 11%. Source: tumor tissue (inferred from file names), taken from a patient given nivolumab and ipilimumab in sequence. These TCRs come from a human donor with melanoma.

There are a few counts of this clone. This rearrangement joins TRBV6-8 to TRBJ1-4, with 7 positions matching TRBD1. Trimming took 5 bases from V and 3 from J; bases not matched to a gene: 9. The CDR3 is made up of 16 amino acids. The germline V gene encodes CDR1 MNHGY and CDR2 SAAAGT. Here the CDR3 reads CASSKDLGGANEKLFF. The CDR3 nucleotides are TGTGCCAGCAGTAAAGATCTAGGGGGCGCTAATGAAAAACTGTTTTTT.

The chain is built from TRBV25-1 and TRBJ1-5; D is unresolved. Trimming took off 6 bases at V and 3 bases at J, with 9 bases between the two ends. Per germline, CDR1 MGHDK and CDR2 SYGVNS. The CDR3 runs to 13 residues. The CDR3 DNA reads as TGTGCCAGCAGCGGCGGATACAATCAGCCCCAGCATTTT. Translated: CASSGGYNQPQHF.

The V call is TRBV28, the J call TRBJ2-3, with 12 bases aligning to TRBD2. Germline V CDR1 and CDR2: MDHEN, SYDVKM. After removal of 5 bases from V and 3 bases from J, the junction contained 9 bases not matched to a gene. The CDR3 consists of 17 residues. This CDR3 reads CASSRGGLAGYTDTQYF. CDR3 sequence (DNA): TGTGCCAGCAGTCGAGGGGGACTAGCGGGTTATACAGATACGCAGTATTTT. Filled out from reference TRBV28 and TRBJ2-3, the complete variable domain reads DVKVTQSSRYLVKRTGEKVFLECVQDMDHENMFWYRQDPGLGLRLIYFSYDVKMKEKGDIPEGYSVSREKKERFSLILESASTNQTSMYLCASSRGGLAGYTDTQYFGPGTRLTVL.

This clone was seen a few times. This chain uses TRBV19 with TRBJ2-5, with D maybe TRBD2 (6 bases). The length of the CDR3 is 14 residues. V was pared by 6 bases and J by 5 bases, with 16 bases between. Germline V CDR1 and CDR2: LNHDA, SQIVND (reference sequence). The CDR3 DNA reads as TGTGCCAGTAGCCGCGGGATAAGCGGGGAGACCCAGTACTTC. It codes for CASSRGISGETQYF.

V gene TRBV14 combines with J gene TRBJ2-2; possible D gene TRBD1, 5 bases. The CDR3 runs to 13 residues. Germline V gene lookup returns CDR1 SGHDN and CDR2 FVKESK. Between the trimmed V and J ends, which lost 4 bases and 7 bases, there was a span of 10 bases. Here the CDR3 reads CASSPGLVGELFF. The CDR3 DNA follows: TGTGCCAGCAGCCCAGGGTTGGTCGGGGAGCTGTTTTTT. The whole variable domain, remainder taken from reference TRBV14 and TRBJ2-2, is EAGVTQFPSHSVIEKGQTVTLRCDPISGHDNLYWYRRVMGKEIKFLLHFVKESKQDESGMPNNRFLAERTGGTYSTLKVQPAELEDSGVYFCASSPGLVGELFFGEGSRLTVL.

In its sample, this clone is medium-sized (0.01 to 0.1%). This chain connects TRBV29-1 to TRBJ1-4; TRBD1 matches at 8 bases. The V and J ends lost 6 bases and 8 bases, in that order; junction bases with no gene match: 8. This CDR3 region has 13 residues. The germline CDR1 and CDR2 sequences are SQVTM and ANQGSEA. The CDR3: CSVPTGVGEKLFF. The CDR3 DNA follows: TGCAGCGTCCCGACAGGGGTTGGCGAAAAACTGTTTTTT.

V is TRBV28 and J is TRBJ2-1, with 10 nucleotides matching TRBD2. Germline loops: CDR1 MDHEN, CDR2 SYDVKM. With 7 bases clipped from V and 9 bases from J, the junction kept 12 bases outside the gene matches. CDR3 length: 15 amino acids. This CDR3 reads CASTGPGTSAGEQFF. CDR3 in DNA: TGTGCCAGCACGGGCCCCGGGACTAGCGCAGGTGAGCAGTTCTTC.

This clone was observed a handful of times. The J gene is TRBJ1-2, the V gene TRBV6-8, with 7 positions matching TRBD1. V lost 7 bases and J lost 4; bases outside the gene matches: 9. This CDR3 region has 14 residues. Germline CDR1 reads MNHGY; CDR2 reads SAAAGT. CDR3 DNA: TGTGCCAGCACGCGGGACAGAAGGGGCTATGGCTACACCTTC. This gives the protein CASTRDRRGYGYTF.

V is TRBV5-1 and J is TRBJ2-2; 9 bases align to TRBD2. Germline lookup yields CDR1 SGHRS and CDR2 YFSETQ. V trimming: 2 bases; J trimming: 4 bases; junction bases outside the gene matches: 3. The CDR3 covers 15 residues. The CDR3 loop reads CASSLLLAGTGELFF. CDR3 DNA sequence: TGCGCCAGCAGCTTATTACTAGCGGGCACCGGGGAGCTGTTTTTT.

The rearrangement uses TRBV5-1 and TRBJ1-5; a possible D gene is TRBD1 (6 bases). This CDR3 comprises 14 residues. The V end lost 9 bases, the J end lost 3 bases, and 16 bases lay between the germline ends. The germline V gene has CDR1 SGHRS and CDR2 YFSETQ. In DNA form, the CDR3 reads TGCGCCACCGGGGAGGGGGGGAACAATCAGCCCCAGCATTTT. It encodes CATGEGGNNQPQHF.

This clone was found a few times. This rearrangement joins TRBV9 to TRBJ2-1; TRBD1 agrees at 7 bases. This CDR3 contains 17 residues. Germline CDR1 SGDLS, CDR2 YYNGEE. J lost 4 bases, V lost 0 bases, and 10 bases had no gene match. CDR3 nucleotides: TGTGCCAGCAGCGTAGCCCCAACAGGGGCCCAATACAATGAGCAGTTCTTC. Translated: CASSVAPTGAQYNEQFF.

By share, this clone ranks as medium-sized. The V call is TRBV11-3, the J call TRBJ2-1; D uncertain. The V gene's germline CDR1 is SGHNT and CDR2 YENEEA. Trimming took off 3 bases at V and 4 bases at J, with 10 bases between the two ends. The CDR3 is 14 residues long. CDR3 DNA: TGTGCCAGCAGCTTGGCGACGGTTTACAATGAGCAGTTCTTC. Translated: CASSLATVYNEQFF.

This clone was detected only once. This chain links TRBV15 with TRBJ2-1; 8 nucleotides agree with TRBD1. Germline CDR1 is LNHNV and CDR2 is YYDKDF (reference sequence). CDR3 length: 17 residues. The V segment lost 1 base and the J segment 1 base; nucleotides outside the gene matches: 6. The CDR3 coding sequence is TGTGCCACCAGCAGAGTTCAGGGGGCGAGTTCCTACAATGAGCAGTTCTTC. Protein product: CATSRVQGASSYNEQFF.

This rearrangement joins TRBV7-1 to TRBJ2-7; a possible D gene is TRBD1 (6 bases). TRBV7-1 is given ORF status, its function remaining uncertain. The CDR3 contains 15 residues. V shed 4 bases and J shed 5 bases, with 18 bases lying between them. CDR3 coding DNA: TGTGCCAGCAGCTTAGGAGGTGGGGGCCGTCACGAGCAGTACTTC. Translation: CASSLGGGGRHEQYF.

V gene TRBV13 combines with J gene TRBJ2-7; D might be TRBD1 or TRBD2, each matching 5 bases. The CDR3 spans 15 residues. Germline values: CDR1 PRHDT, CDR2 FYEKMQ (reference sequence). The V and J ends lost 6 bases and 3 bases respectively, with 18 bases between them. This CDR3 reads CASSSPTRGIYEQYF. DNA of the CDR3: TGTGCCAGCAGTTCCCCTACTAGGGGAATCTACGAGCAGTACTTC. The variable domain in full, completed from reference TRBV13 and TRBJ2-7, reads AAGVIQSPRHLIKEKRETATLKCYPIPRHDTVYWYQQGPGQDPQFLISFYEKMQSDKGSIPDRFSAQQFSDYHSELNMSSLELGDSALYFCASSSPTRGIYEQYFGPGTRLTVT.

V usage is TRBV11-1 and J usage is TRBJ1-5, with 8 bases fitting TRBD1. The CDR3 consists of 16 residues. Germline V gives CDR1 SGHAT, CDR2 FQDESV (reference sequence). The junction had 3 bases not matched to a gene; V was cut back by 1 base and J by 1 base. The CDR3 region has the DNA TGTGCCAGCAGCTTAGGCGGACAGGGAAGCAATCAGCCCCAGCATTTT. Translating it yields CASSLGGQGSNQPQHF.

This clone is medium-sized (0.01 to 0.1%). The CDR3 loop reads CASSRQGRVGTDTQYF. For the CDR3, the DNA is TGTGCCAGCAGTAGACAGGGAAGAGTGGGCACAGATACGCAGTATTTT. This rearrangement joins TRBV11-3 to TRBJ2-3; 7 bases agree with TRBD1. Looked up from germline, CDR1 is SGHNT and CDR2 is YENEEA. The CDR3 contains 16 residues. Trimming took 6 bases from V and 1 from J; bases not matched to a gene: 10.

This clone has only a few counts. J is TRBJ1-1 and V is TRBV18, with TRBD1 as a possible D gene (5 bases). V gave up 5 bases and J gave up 7 bases, with 17 bases separating them. The germline CDR1 and CDR2 sequences are KGHSH and LQKENI. The CDR3 has 14 amino acids. In DNA, the CDR3 is TGTGCCAGCTCAGTCCGCCTGACAGACGGTGAAGCTTTCTTT. This sequence encodes CASSVRLTDGEAFF.

This clone has a single count. J is TRBJ1-5 and V is TRBV29-1; D is uncertain. The CDR3 runs to 17 residues. Per germline, CDR1 SQVTM and CDR2 ANQGSEA. Trimming took off 7 bases at V and 3 bases at J, with 25 bases between the two ends. This CDR3 is CSAPNGPGGRFNQPQHF. In DNA form, the CDR3 reads TGCAGCGCTCCCAACGGGCCGGGAGGAAGATTCAATCAGCCCCAGCATTTT.

This clone turned up a few times. V usage is TRBV28 and J usage is TRBJ1-2, with a possible D match to TRBD1 (6 bases). Looked up from germline, CDR1 is MDHEN and CDR2 is SYDVKM. The CDR3 has 16 residues. Trimming stripped 6 bases from V and 6 bases from J, with 23 bases between. CDR3: CASRGTRDNFLDGYTF. DNA for the CDR3: TGTGCCAGCAGGGGGACCCGGGACAACTTTCTTGATGGCTACACCTTC.